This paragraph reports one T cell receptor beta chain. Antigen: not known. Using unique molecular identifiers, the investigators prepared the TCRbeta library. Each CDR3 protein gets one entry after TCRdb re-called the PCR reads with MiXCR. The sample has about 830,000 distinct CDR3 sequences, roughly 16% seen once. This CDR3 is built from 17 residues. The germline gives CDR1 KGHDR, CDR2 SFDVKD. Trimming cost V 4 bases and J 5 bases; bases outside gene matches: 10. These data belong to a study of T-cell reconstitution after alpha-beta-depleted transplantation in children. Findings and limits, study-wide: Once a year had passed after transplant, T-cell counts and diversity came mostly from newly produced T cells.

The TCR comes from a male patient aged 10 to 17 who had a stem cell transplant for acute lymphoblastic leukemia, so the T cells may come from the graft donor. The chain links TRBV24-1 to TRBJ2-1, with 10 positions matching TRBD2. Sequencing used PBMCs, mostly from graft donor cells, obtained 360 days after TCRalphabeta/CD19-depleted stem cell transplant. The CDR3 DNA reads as TGTGCCACCAGTGACGCCTTCGGAGCGGGAGGGAACAATGAGCAGTTCTTC. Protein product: CATSDAFGAGGNNEQFF.